Given below is one T cell receptor (beta chain) in context. Sequencing was performed with immunoSEQ multiplex PCR; in TCRdb, only in-frame clones are kept and a portion is missing. The table lists about 250,000 clones, about nine tenths of them singletons. This entry comes from a study of blood T cell repertoires in COVID-19. The CDR3 covers 15 residues. The germline V gene has CDR1 MNHEY and CDR2 SMNVEV (reference sequence). Trimming took 8 bases from V and 2 from J, leaving 16 bases between them. Participants were aged about 18 to 89 years from around 24 US areas. The rearrangement joins TRBV27 to TRBJ2-1, with D possibly being TRBD1 (7 bases). Sample: PBMCs or T cells enriched from blood (not recorded which). The receptor's source is a man aged 35 to 55 who had recovered from COVID-19. The CDR3 nucleotides are TGTGCCAGCGGGACTTACGGGACAGCCTACAATGAGCAGTTCTTC. This translates into CASGTYGTAYNEQFF.